This T cell receptor (beta chain) was recorded in a study of cytomegalovirus exposure and HLA in healthy donors. Comments on this clone: Its antigen is undetermined.

Study outcomes and limitations: Relative to the approximately 670-donor mean, N-insertions were reportedly fewer in an Asian-associated ancestry cluster in a later analysis. The study put some 150 TCR beta chains on its list as cytomegalovirus-associated. Later analysis associated a missense DCLRE1C variant with TCR beta V- and J-gene trimming.

In germline, CDR1 is ENHRY, CDR2 SYGVKD. Trimming removed 2 bases from V and 2 bases from J, with 16 bases in between. This CDR3 is 16 amino acids long. 60 Vbeta and 13 Jbeta primers were used in PCR. Only in-frame clones appear in the TCRdb table, and some are missing; sequencing was by immunoSEQ multiplex PCR. The repertoire table contains about 48,000 clones. Source material: PBMCs. This receptor was obtained from a male donor in good health and CMV-seropositive. The J gene is TRBJ2-7, the V gene TRBV10-3; perhaps TRBD1 as D (6 bases). In DNA form, the CDR3 reads TGTGCCATCAGTGAGGAGCTGCTGGACAGTGCCTACGAGCAGTACTTC. This encodes CAISEELLDSAYEQYF.